Listed below are T cell receptor beta chains from one sample, sequenced in a study of T cell changes during pregnancy in multiple sclerosis. Using immunoSEQ multiplex PCR, the repertoire was profiled, and TCRdb retains in-frame clones only, with some absent. This table holds around 62,000 clones, approximately 90% found once. The source was peripheral blood, collected in the third trimester of pregnancy. The receptors derive from a female donor with multiple sclerosis, enrolled in a pregnancy study. Both conserved end residues are part of each CDR3. Each record gives: D gene, J gene, CDR3 length, V gene, clone size, CDR3 protein, CDR3 DNA. The D gene is left open where the match is weak. Size is stated for part of the rows, as once, few or many counts, or as a class when the clone is expanded.

>TRBD2|TRBJ2-1|14|TRBV4-2|.
CASSHPGLVNEQFF
TGTGCCAGCAGCCATCCGGGACTAGTTAATGAGCAGTTCTTC
>.|TRBJ2-7|14|TRBV9|once
CASSGGTRSYEQYF
TGTGCCAGCAGCGGGGGCACCCGATCCTACGAGCAGTACTTC
>TRBD1|TRBJ2-3|14|TRBV2|.
CASRTTGGSDTQYF
TGTGCCAGCAGAACGACAGGGGGCTCAGATACGCAGTATTTT
>TRBD1|TRBJ1-5|16|TRBV15|.
CATSRDARTGNQPQHF
TGTGCCACCAGCAGAGATGCGAGGACAGGGAATCAGCCCCAGCATTTT
>.|TRBJ2-6|15|TRBV19|.
CASSIAQTGANVLTF
TGTGCCAGTAGTATCGCCCAGACTGGGGCCAACGTCCTGACTTTC
>.|TRBJ2-5|12|TRBV10-3|.
CAIIFLPETQYF
TGTGCCATCATCTTTCTTCCAGAGACCCAGTACTTC
>TRBD1|TRBJ1-5|14|TRBV19|.
CASRGTGGNQPQHF
TGTGCCAGTAGGGGGACAGGGGGCAATCAGCCCCAGCATTTT
>.|TRBJ2-2|15|TRBV10-1|once
CASNGGTANTGELFF
TGCGCCAGCAACGGAGGGACCGCGAACACCGGGGAGCTGTTTTTT
>TRBD2|TRBJ2-1|15|TRBV11-3|.
CASSFGLAGAYEQFF
TGTGCCAGCAGCTTCGGTCTAGCGGGAGCGTATGAGCAGTTCTTC
>TRBD1|TRBJ2-2|14|TRBV7-9|.
CASSGDRNTGELFF
TGTGCCAGCAGCGGGGACAGGAACACCGGGGAGCTGTTTTTT
>TRBD1|TRBJ2-2|15|TRBV18|once
CASSPNPGGTGELFF
TGTGCCAGCTCACCGAATCCAGGGGGAACCGGGGAGCTGTTTTTT
>.|TRBJ1-1|15|TRBV25-1|.
CASSEDTGMNTEAFF
TGTGCCAGCAGTGAAGATACAGGGATGAACACTGAAGCTTTCTTT
>TRBD2|TRBJ2-3|16|TRBV7-2|.
CASSLRERGGTDTQYF
TGTGCCAGCAGCTTAAGGGAGCGGGGGGGCACAGATACGCAGTATTTT
>TRBD2|TRBJ2-5|15|TRBV19|.
CASSRTSGSLETQYF
TGTGCCAGTAGTCGAACTAGCGGAAGTCTAGAGACCCAGTACTTC
>TRBD1|TRBJ1-1|17|TRBV29-1|.
CSASIGQGVHRNTEAFF
TGCAGCGCCTCTATCGGACAGGGGGTCCATAGGAACACTGAAGCTTTCTTT
>.|TRBJ1-6|16|TRBV27|.
CATQGQPYHYNSPLHF
TGTGCCACCCAGGGGCAGCCATACCACTATAATTCACCCCTCCACTTT
>.|TRBJ1-3|15|TRBV6-1|.
CASSARGQYGNTIYF
TGTGCCAGCAGTGCACGCGGACAGTACGGAAACACCATATATTTT
>TRBD1|TRBJ2-7|16|TRBV4-2|.
CASSAGLGQGAGEQYF
TGTGCCAGCAGCGCAGGGCTTGGACAGGGGGCAGGCGAGCAGTACTTC
>TRBD2|TRBJ2-5|15|TRBV5-4|few
CASSEAPSGQETQYF
TGTGCCAGCAGCGAGGCACCTAGCGGACAAGAGACCCAGTACTTC
>TRBD1|TRBJ1-5|15|TRBV11-2|.
CASSFGFTGGQPQHF
TGTGCCAGCAGCTTTGGATTTACAGGGGGGCAGCCCCAGCATTTT
>.|TRBJ2-7|13|TRBV18|.
CASSPGLNYEQYF
TGTGCCAGCTCTCCAGGACTAAACTACGAGCAGTACTTC
>TRBD2|TRBJ2-5|15|TRBV7-3|.
CASSPSGGVLETQYF
TGTGCCAGCAGCCCCTCTGGGGGGGTGCTGGAGACCCAGTACTTC
>.|TRBJ1-5|13|TRBV7-2|few
CASSLTANQPQHF
TGTGCCAGCAGCTTAACTGCTAATCAGCCCCAGCATTTT
>.|TRBJ2-3|13|TRBV7-2|.
CASSWSSTDTQYF
TGTGCCAGCAGCTGGAGTAGCACAGATACGCAGTATTTT
>.|TRBJ1-2|14|TRBV5-6|.
CASSLPGSNYGYTF
TGTGCCAGCAGCTTGCCAGGGTCGAACTATGGCTACACCTTC
>TRBD2|TRBJ2-1|14|TRBV7-3|few
CASSRGGALDEQFF
TGTGCCAGCAGCCGCGGGGGGGCCTTGGATGAGCAGTTCTTC
>.|TRBJ1-3|18|TRBV13|.
CASSLDLEVGGSGNTIYF
TGTGCCAGCAGCTTAGACTTAGAAGTAGGAGGCTCTGGAAACACCATATATTTT
>.|TRBJ1-4|10|TRBV7-6|.
CASSRSELFF
TGTGCCAGCAGCCGGAGTGAACTGTTTTTT
>TRBD1|TRBJ1-4|15|TRBV27|.
CASSSAGTGNEKLFF
TGTGCCAGCAGTTCCGCCGGGACAGGGAATGAAAAACTGTTTTTT
>TRBD2|TRBJ2-7|22|TRBV5-1|.
CASSFRSGGGTSGSKSSYEQYF
TGCGCCAGCAGCTTCAGATCGGGGGGAGGAACTAGCGGGAGTAAGAGCTCCTACGAGCAGTACTTC
>.|TRBJ1-5|15|TRBV30|.
CAWSDAGTNNQPQHF
TGTGCCTGGAGTGATGCCGGGACAAATAATCAGCCCCAGCATTTT
>TRBD1|TRBJ2-2|15|TRBV9|.
CASSVWDSDTGELFF
TGTGCCAGCAGCGTTTGGGACAGCGACACCGGGGAGCTGTTTTTT
>.|TRBJ2-5|16|TRBV5-1|.
CASSRDTGMGRGTQYF
TGCGCCAGCAGCCGCGACACAGGGATGGGAAGGGGCACCCAGTACTTC
>.|TRBJ1-1|12|TRBV7-9|.
CASSLNSHEAFF
TGTGCCAGCAGCTTAAATTCACATGAAGCTTTCTTT
>TRBD1|TRBJ1-3|16|TRBV6-1|.
CASSEQGAPSGNTIYF
TGTGCCAGCAGTGAGCAGGGGGCTCCCTCTGGAAACACCATATATTTT
>TRBD1|TRBJ1-2|15|TRBV4-2|.
CASSQAGTGIIGYTF
TGTGCCAGCAGCCAGGCCGGGACAGGGATCATTGGCTACACCTTC
>TRBD2|TRBJ2-3|15|TRBV29-1|.
CSVKMSSGGEDTQYF
TGCAGCGTAAAGATGTCGAGCGGGGGGGAAGATACGCAGTATTTT
>.|TRBJ1-5|17|TRBV5-6|.
CASSLRPGQGGNQPQHF
TGTGCCAGCAGCTTACGACCGGGACAAGGAGGCAATCAGCCCCAGCATTTT
>.|TRBJ2-1|13|TRBV6-5|.
CASRKQGYNEQFF
TGTGCCAGCAGAAAACAGGGATACAATGAGCAGTTCTTC
>.|TRBJ1-1|15|TRBV5-1|.
CASGQYRTVNTEAFF
TGCGCCAGCGGGCAGTATCGGACAGTAAACACTGAAGCTTTCTTT
>.|TRBJ2-1|11|TRBV20-1|once
CSATLYNEQFF
TGCAGTGCTACGCTATACAATGAGCAGTTCTTC
>TRBD2|TRBJ2-1|15|TRBV6-5|.
CASRGTSGRSNEQFF
TGTGCCAGCAGGGGGACTAGCGGGAGGTCCAATGAGCAGTTCTTC